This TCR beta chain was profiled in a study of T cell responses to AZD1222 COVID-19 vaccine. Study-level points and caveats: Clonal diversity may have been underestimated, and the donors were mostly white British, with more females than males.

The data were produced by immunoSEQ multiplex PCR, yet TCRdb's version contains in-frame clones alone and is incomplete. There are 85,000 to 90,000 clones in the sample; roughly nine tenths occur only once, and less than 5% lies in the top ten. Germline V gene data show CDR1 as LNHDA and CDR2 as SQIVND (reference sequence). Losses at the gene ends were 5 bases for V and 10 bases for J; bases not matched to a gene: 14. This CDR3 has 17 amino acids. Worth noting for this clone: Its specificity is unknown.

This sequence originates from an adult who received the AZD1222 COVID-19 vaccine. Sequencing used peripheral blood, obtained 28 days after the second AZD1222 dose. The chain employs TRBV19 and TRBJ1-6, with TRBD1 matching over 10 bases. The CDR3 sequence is CASSRTGTGVARSPLHF. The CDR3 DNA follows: TGTGCCAGTAGTCGCACCGGGACAGGGGTAGCCAGGTCACCCCTCCACTTT.